Following are 10 T cell receptor beta chains from one sample sequenced in a study of T cell responses to AZD1222 COVID-19 vaccine. This table comes from immunoSEQ multiplex PCR, and its TCRdb copy is limited to in-frame clones, with some not included. The sample has fewer than 85,000 clones; roughly four fifths are singletons. The material was peripheral blood, obtained 28 days after the second AZD1222 dose. All receptors derive from an adult who received the AZD1222 COVID-19 vaccine.

V usage is TRBV6-5 and J usage is TRBJ1-2; TRBD1 aligns across 7 bases. This CDR3 contains 15 residues. Germline assignment: CDR1 MNHEY and CDR2 SVGAGI. V trimming: 7 bases; J trimming: 5 bases; junction bases outside the gene matches: 13. This CDR3 reads CASTPGTAARYGYTF. CDR3 coding DNA: TGTGCCAGCACCCCAGGGACAGCAGCCCGATATGGCTACACCTTC.

The CDR3 DNA reads TGTGCCAGCAGCTTAACAGGGAATCAGCCCCAGCATTTT. Protein product: CASSLTGNQPQHF. The gene calls are TRBV7-2 and TRBJ1-5; D perhaps matches TRBD1 (6 bases). From germline, CDR1 is SGHTA and CDR2 FQGNSA. The CDR3 is 13 residues long. V was shortened by 2 bases and J by 4 bases, with 6 bases between the two germline ends.

The chain uses TRBV28 and TRBJ1-5; no firm D call. Germline loops: CDR1 MDHEN, CDR2 SYDVKM. The CDR3 is 14 amino acids. The V gene lost 1 base and the J gene lost 6 bases, with 10 bases spanning the gap. Here the CDR3 reads CASSLYSQRQPQHF. The CDR3 DNA follows: TGTGCCAGCAGTTTATACTCGCAGCGTCAGCCCCAGCATTTT.

The V and J genes are TRBV27 and TRBJ1-2; 10 nucleotides match TRBD1. J gave up 4 bases and V 5 bases, and 10 bases lay outside the gene matches. CDR3 length: 16 amino acids. CDR1 and CDR2 from the germline V gene are MNHEY and SMNVEV (reference sequence). The CDR3, as DNA: TGTGCCAGCAGTACGCGACAGGGGGCTATTCTCTATGGCTACACCTTC. Protein sequence: CASSTRQGAILYGYTF.

The J gene is TRBJ1-1, the V gene TRBV3-1 (or the pseudogene TRBV3-2); D is unclear. Germline loops: CDR1 LGHDT, CDR2 YNNKEL (reference sequence). This CDR3 is built from 15 residues. The V and J ends lost 1 base and 1 base respectively, with 10 bases between them. The CDR3 sequence is CASSQVGWGNTEAFF. CDR3 DNA sequence: TGTGCCAGCAGCCAAGTGGGGTGGGGGAACACTGAAGCTTTCTTT.

The chain has TRBV29-1 and TRBJ1-3; TRBD1 aligns across 7 bases. Trimming at V came to 5 bases and at J to 2 bases, leaving 18 bases not matched to a gene. Germline CDR1 is SQVTM and CDR2 is ANQGSEA. The CDR3 spans 18 residues. In DNA, the CDR3 is TGCAGCGTTAAAATCGGGACAGCTCTTTTAAGGGCTGGAAACACCATATATTTT. Encoded protein: CSVKIGTALLRAGNTIYF.

The chain links TRBV5-1 to TRBJ2-7; the match to TRBD2 covers 12 bases. This CDR3 has 15 residues. J was trimmed by 5 bases and V by 4 bases; bases with no gene match: 7. The germline gives CDR1 SGHRS, CDR2 YFSETQ. CDR3 sequence: CASSQTSGSRHEQYF. DNA of the CDR3: TGCGCCAGCAGCCAGACTAGCGGGAGTAGGCACGAGCAGTACTTC.

The V call is TRBV6-2 or TRBV6-3, the J call TRBJ2-7; tentative D call: TRBD2 (5 bases). Trimming removed 5 bases at V and 0 bases at J, with 20 bases between. Germline V gene data show CDR1 as MNHEY and CDR2 as SVGEGT. CDR3 length equals 17 residues. Here the CDR3 reads CASSRPRRLWASYEQYF. CDR3 DNA sequence: TGTGCCAGCAGTCGCCCCCGGAGGCTCTGGGCCTCCTACGAGCAGTACTTC.

The CDR3 reads CASSSRTSGFSRWGELFF. Written as DNA, the CDR3 is TGTGCCAGCAGCTCCCGGACTAGCGGGTTCTCCCGGTGGGGGGAGCTGTTTTTT. The chain links TRBV7-3 to TRBJ2-2, with TRBD2 matching over 11 bases. The germline V gene encodes CDR1 SGHTA and CDR2 FQGTGA. The V segment lost 4 bases and the J segment 8 bases; nucleotides outside the gene matches: 15. This CDR3 region has 18 residues.

The chain is built from TRBV7-3 and TRBJ2-1; D ambiguous. Germline loops: CDR1 SGHTA, CDR2 FQGTGA. Between the trimmed V and J ends, which lost 3 bases and 8 bases, there was a span of 11 bases. CDR3 size: 13 residues. For the CDR3, the DNA is TGTGCCAGCAGCTTTCAAGTGTTCGATGAGCAGTTCTTC. Translated: CASSFQVFDEQFF.